This T cell receptor beta chain was sequenced in a study of shared clonotypes between healthy human individuals. For each subset, genomic DNA was distributed in equal portions over several immunoSEQ plates. Replicate PCRs run on sorted subsets employed approximately 200 ng DNA, 30,000 to 35,000 T cell genomes. The data were produced by immunoSEQ multiplex PCR, yet TCRdb's version contains in-frame clones alone and is incomplete. The data hold 2 million or so clones, with about 95% observed a single time. In the naive CD8 group, cells lacked CD45RO and were positively selected for CCR7, so terminally differentiated effector memory CD45RA+ cells were left out. Trimming shortened V by 7 bases and J by 5 bases, and 14 bases separated the two germline ends. This CDR3 is 14 amino acids long. In germline, CDR1 is LNHDA, CDR2 SQIVND (reference sequence).

Sequencing was performed on naive CD8+ T cells sorted from blood. This receptor was taken from a man aged 18 to 35 in good health. This sequence joins TRBV19 and TRBJ2-2; no firm D call. DNA of the CDR3: TGTGCCAGTACCCTTTTCGGCGATACCGGGGAGCTGTTTTTT. Amino acid sequence: CASTLFGDTGELFF.